This T cell receptor beta chain was found in a study of CD8+ T cells in alopecia areata. Study-level information: Treatment of the treated patients consisted of oral tofacitinib, 5 to 10 mg twice daily.

In each case, RNA was isolated and then reverse transcribed into cDNA as the sequencing template. The data were produced by immunoSEQ multiplex PCR, yet TCRdb's version contains in-frame clones alone and is incomplete. The sample shows some 110,000 clones, 35% to 40% of them seen only once. This clone was seen a handful of times. The sequenced material came from CD4+ T cells sorted from blood. The sequence came from a human donor with alopecia areata.

This chain's CDR3 is CASSIQGKDTQYF. CDR3 sequence (DNA): TGTGCCAGTAGTATCCAGGGTAAAGATACGCAGTATTTT. This chain joins TRBV19 and TRBJ2-3, with a tentative D call TRBD1 (5 bases). Germline CDR1 reads LNHDA; CDR2 reads SQIVND (reference sequence). V dropped 3 bases and J dropped 5 bases, with 9 bases sitting between them. The CDR3 has 13 residues. The entire variable domain, with the rest obtained from reference TRBV19 and TRBJ2-3, is as follows: DGGITQSPKYLFRKEGQNVTLSCEQNLNHDAMYWYRQDPGQGLRLIYYSQIVNDFQKGDIAEGYSVSREKKESFPLTVTSAQKNPTAFYLCASSIQGKDTQYFGPGTRLTVL.